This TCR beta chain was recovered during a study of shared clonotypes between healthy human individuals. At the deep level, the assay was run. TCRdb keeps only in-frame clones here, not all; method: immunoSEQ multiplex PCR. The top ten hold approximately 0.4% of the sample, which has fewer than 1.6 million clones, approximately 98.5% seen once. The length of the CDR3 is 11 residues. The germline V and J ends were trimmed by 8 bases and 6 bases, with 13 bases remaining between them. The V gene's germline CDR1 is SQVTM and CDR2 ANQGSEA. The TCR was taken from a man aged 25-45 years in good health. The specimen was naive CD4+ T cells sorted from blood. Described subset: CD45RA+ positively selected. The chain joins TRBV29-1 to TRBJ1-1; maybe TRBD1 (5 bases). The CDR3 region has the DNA TGCAGCTACGTCCGGGGGTCTGAAGCTTTCTTT. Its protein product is CSYVRGSEAFF.